This TCR beta chain is from a study of T cells after posttransplantation cyclophosphamide. Findings and limits, study-wide: Donor CD8+ memory clones often dominated recipient blood repertoires at later times. Skin or GI-infiltrating T cells shared few TRB sequences with blood.

This clone has a count of ten or more. The antigen is unknown. Unmatched junction bases numbered 11, after V lost 10 bases and J lost 7 bases. The germline gives CDR1 MNHEY, CDR2 SVGEGT. The CDR3 totals 13 residues. Assay used: immunoSEQ multiplex PCR; TCRdb lists only in-frame clones, some missing. This sample has 37,000 or so clones, each found more than once. The V and J genes are TRBV6-2 or TRBV6-3 and TRBJ2-7; 9 bases match TRBD1. Sequencing input: PBMCs. This TCR was recovered from a man aged 30 to 39 in good health and a related stem cell transplant donor. CDR3 protein: CATSGTGYGEQYF. The DNA of the CDR3 is TGTGCCACCTCGGGGACAGGGTATGGGGAGCAGTACTTC.